This T cell receptor beta chain derives from a study of T cell changes during pregnancy in multiple sclerosis. This CDR3 has 13 residues. Between the trimmed V and J ends, which lost 1 base and 2 bases, there was a span of 5 bases. The germline V gene has CDR1 MNHEY and CDR2 SMNVEV (reference sequence). Points on this clone: Other nucleotide sequences from this sample produce the same CDR3.

Method: immunoSEQ multiplex PCR; TCRdb's copy keeps in-frame clones and lacks some. The table records 66,000 or so clones, roughly 91% of them present only once. The clonotype was recovered from a female donor with multiple sclerosis, enrolled in a pregnancy study. The sequencing used CD8+ T cells from peripheral blood mononuclear cells, collected before pregnancy. The rearrangement joins TRBV27 to TRBJ1-1; a possible D gene is TRBD1 (5 bases). In DNA form, the CDR3 reads TGTGCCAGCAGTTTATGGGGCAACACTGAAGCTTTCTTT. This encodes CASSLWGNTEAFF.